This TCR beta chain was sequenced in a study of blood T cell repertoires in COVID-19. Germline V gene lookup returns CDR1 LNHNV and CDR2 YYDKDF (reference sequence). CDR3 length equals 15 residues. Losses at the gene ends were 3 bases for V and 4 bases for J; bases not matched to a gene: 6. The protocol was immunoSEQ multiplex PCR, while the TCRdb copy is restricted to in-frame clones and leaves out a portion. The repertoire holds about 43,000 clones, with more than 75% as singletons. The genes are TRBV15 and TRBJ1-5, with 7 bases identical to TRBD1. Sequenced: peripheral blood. This TCR derives from a man in his forties with COVID-19, enrolled during active disease. The CDR3 nucleotides read TGTGCCACCAGCAGCCGGGACAGCCCTAATCAGCCCCAGCATTTT. As protein: CATSSRDSPNQPQHF.